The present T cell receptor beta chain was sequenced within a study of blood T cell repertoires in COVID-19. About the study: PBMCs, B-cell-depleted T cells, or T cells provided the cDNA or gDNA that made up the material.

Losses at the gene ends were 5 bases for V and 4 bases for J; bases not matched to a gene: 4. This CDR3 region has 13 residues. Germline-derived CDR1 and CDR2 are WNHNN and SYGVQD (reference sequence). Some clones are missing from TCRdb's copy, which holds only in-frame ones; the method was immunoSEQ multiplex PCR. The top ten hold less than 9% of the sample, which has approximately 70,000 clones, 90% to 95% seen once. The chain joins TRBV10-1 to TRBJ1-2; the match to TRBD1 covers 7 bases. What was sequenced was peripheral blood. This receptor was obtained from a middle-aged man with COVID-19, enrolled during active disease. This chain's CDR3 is CASSPGTAYGYTF. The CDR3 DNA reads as TGCGCCAGCAGTCCTGGGACAGCCTATGGCTACACCTTC.